A single sample gave rise to the 25 T cell receptor beta chains below, sequenced in a study of cytomegalovirus exposure and HLA in healthy donors. Data came from immunoSEQ multiplex PCR; TCRdb stores just in-frame clones and leaves some out. Among around 60,000 clones listed, 85% to 95% were seen once. Sequenced sample: PBMCs. The receptors originated from a woman aged 18 to 35 in good health and CMV-seropositive.

This chain joins TRBV5-1 and TRBJ2-2; D is ambiguous. The ends were cut back, 3 bases at V and 6 bases at J, with 6 bases in the middle. Germline values: CDR1 SGHRS, CDR2 YFSETQ. CDR3 length: 12 amino acids. The CDR3 bases are TGCGCCAGCAGCTCGGCGGCCGGGGAGCTGTTTTTT. Protein product: CASSSAAGELFF. Drawing the rest from reference TRBV5-1 and TRBJ2-2, the complete variable domain is KAGVTQTPRYLIKTRGQQVTLSCSPISGHRSVSWYQQTPGQGLQFLFEYFSETQRNKGNFPGRFSGRQFSNSRSEMNVSTLELGDSALYLCASSSAAGELFFGEGSRLTVL.

This rearrangement joins TRBV5-1 to TRBJ1-1; tentative D call: TRBD1 (5 bases). V was pared by 4 bases and J by 1 base, with 11 bases between. In germline, CDR1 is SGHRS, CDR2 YFSETQ. The CDR3 is 14 residues long. CDR3 amino acids: CASSKTQGNTEAFF. CDR3 DNA sequence: TGCGCCAGCAGCAAAACCCAGGGGAACACTGAAGCTTTCTTT.

The V gene is TRBV28, the J gene TRBJ2-1; D may be TRBD2 (5 bases). This CDR3 contains 13 residues. Germline CDR1 and CDR2: MDHEN and SYDVKM. Trimming cost V 5 bases and J 9 bases, with 14 bases left between them. The CDR3 sequence: CASSTHSGFEQFF. DNA of the CDR3: TGTGCCAGCAGTACCCACTCGGGGTTTGAGCAGTTCTTC.

The chain joins TRBV19 to TRBJ2-2, with a tentative D call TRBD1 (5 bases). V lost 5 bases, J lost 7 bases, and 14 bases lay in between. CDR1 and CDR2 (germline): LNHDA, SQIVND (reference sequence). The CDR3 contains 14 residues. In nucleotides, the CDR3 is TGTGCCAGTAGTGGGAAAGTGGGGCACGGGGAGCTGTTTTTT. This sequence encodes CASSGKVGHGELFF. The variable domain in full, with the rest retrieved from reference TRBV19 and TRBJ2-2, is DGGITQSPKYLFRKEGQNVTLSCEQNLNHDAMYWYRQDPGQGLRLIYYSQIVNDFQKGDIAEGYSVSREKKESFPLTVTSAQKNPTAFYLCASSGKVGHGELFFGEGSRLTVL.

This chain links TRBV7-6 with TRBJ2-3, with a weak D call TRBD2 (5 bases). V shed 3 bases and J shed 6 bases, with 13 bases lying between them. CDR3 size: 14 residues. Germline V gives CDR1 SGHVS, CDR2 FNYEAQ. CDR3 nucleotide sequence: TGTGCCAGCAGCTTTGGCGGGCCGGTGGATACGCAGTATTTT. Translating it yields CASSFGGPVDTQYF.

The chain employs TRBV11-3 and TRBJ2-1; maybe TRBD2 (5 bases). Trimming took off 5 bases at V and 3 bases at J, with 14 bases between the two ends. The CDR3 has 15 amino acids. CDR1 and CDR2 (germline): SGHNT, YENEEA. The CDR3 DNA sequence: TGTGCCAGCAGCCCACCCGGGGTTCACTACAATGAGCAGTTCTTC. Encoded protein: CASSPPGVHYNEQFF. The full variable domain, with the rest looked up from reference TRBV11-3 and TRBJ2-1, is EAGVVQSPRYKIIEKKQPVAFWCNPISGHNTLYWYLQNLGQGPELLIRYENEEAVDDSQLPKDRFSAERLKGVDSTLKIQPAELGDSAVYLCASSPPGVHYNEQFFGPGTRLTVL.

This chain joins TRBV29-1 and TRBJ1-1; TRBD1 aligns across 8 bases. CDR1 is SQVTM and CDR2 is ANQGSEA in the germline V gene. V lost 7 bases to trimming and J lost 6 bases; unmatched junction nucleotides: 13. This CDR3 has 14 residues. The CDR3 DNA reads as TGCAGCGGAACGGACAGGGCCTCCGGCGCTGAAGCTTTCTTT. It encodes CSGTDRASGAEAFF.

J is TRBJ2-6 and V is TRBV4-2; a possible D gene is TRBD1 (6 bases). CDR3 length: 19 amino acids. The V end was cut by 2 bases, the J end by 2 bases, with 19 bases between. Germline values: CDR1 LGHNA, CDR2 YNFKEQ. The CDR3 coding sequence is TGTGCCAGCAGCCAAAGAACGGGCGACAGGCCACCTGGGGCCAACGTCCTGACTTTC. Its protein is CASSQRTGDRPPGANVLTF.

The chain employs TRBV6-1 and TRBJ1-5; 7 nucleotides align to TRBD1. The CDR3 contains 13 residues. The ends lost 5 bases at V and 5 bases at J; junction bases unmatched: 3. CDR1 is MNHNS and CDR2 is SASEGT in the germline V gene. CDR3 residues: CASSSTGDQPQHF. The CDR3 DNA sequence: TGTGCCAGCAGTAGCACAGGGGATCAGCCCCAGCATTTT.

Details on this clone: The junction does not match germline at one end; this may be a read error. This chain links TRBV7-2 with TRBJ2-7; 12 nucleotides agree with TRBD2. This CDR3 has 16 amino acids. CDR1 and CDR2 from the germline V gene are SGHTA and FQGNSA. In DNA form, the CDR3 reads TGTGCCAGCAGCCTCCGACTAGCGGGGGTCTCCCACGAGCAGTACTTC. It translates to CASSLRLAGVSHEQYF.

This clone came up a few times. The chain links TRBV5-1 to TRBJ2-7; possible D gene TRBD2, 6 bases. In germline, CDR1 is SGHRS, CDR2 YFSETQ. Trimming removed 2 bases at V and 3 bases at J, with 21 bases between. This CDR3 contains 17 residues. In DNA, the CDR3 is TGCGCCAGCAGCTTTGGGCCACAATCGGGACTGGGCTACGAGCAGTACTTC. It is translated as CASSFGPQSGLGYEQYF. The full variable domain, completed using reference TRBV5-1 and TRBJ2-7, is KAGVTQTPRYLIKTRGQQVTLSCSPISGHRSVSWYQQTPGQGLQFLFEYFSETQRNKGNFPGRFSGRQFSNSRSEMNVSTLELGDSALYLCASSFGPQSGLGYEQYFGPGTRLTVT.

The V and J genes are TRBV5-1 and TRBJ2-1; 8 nucleotides match TRBD2. The J segment lost 0 bases and the V segment lost 4 bases, leaving 3 bases of the junction unmatched. The CDR3 length is 15 residues. Germline V gene data show CDR1 as SGHRS and CDR2 as YFSETQ. The CDR3 nucleotides read TGCGCCAGCAGCCCAAGCGGGAGCTCCTACAATGAGCAGTTCTTC. This sequence encodes CASSPSGSSYNEQFF. Supplemented by reference TRBV5-1 and TRBJ2-1, the full variable domain reads KAGVTQTPRYLIKTRGQQVTLSCSPISGHRSVSWYQQTPGQGLQFLFEYFSETQRNKGNFPGRFSGRQFSNSRSEMNVSTLELGDSALYLCASSPSGSSYNEQFFGPGTRLTVL.

J is TRBJ1-3 and V is TRBV18; tentative D call: TRBD1 (5 bases). The V gene lost 3 bases and the J gene lost 3 bases, with 15 bases spanning the gap. Germline CDR1 is KGHSH and CDR2 is LQKENI. This CDR3 has 16 residues. For the CDR3, the DNA is TGTGCCAGCTCACCCTGGACACCGAGCAATGGAAACACCATATATTTT. Translation gives CASSPWTPSNGNTIYF.

The chain joins TRBV15 to TRBJ2-7, with D possibly matching TRBD2 (6 bases). V lost 11 bases and J 3 bases, leaving 11 bases between the germline ends. This CDR3 has 11 amino acids. The V gene's germline CDR1 is LNHNV and CDR2 YYDKDF (reference sequence). In DNA form, the CDR3 reads TGTGCCCCGCGACTAGACTACGAGCAGTACTTC. It yields the protein CAPRLDYEQYF.

This clone is a singleton in its sample. The chain combines TRBV30 with TRBJ2-7; TRBD1 aligns across 8 bases. V lost 4 bases and J lost 3; bases outside the gene matches: 8. CDR1 and CDR2 (germline): GTSNPN, SVGIG (reference sequence). CDR3 length: 14 amino acids. The CDR3 loop reads CAWNPDRGVYEQYF. CDR3 coding DNA: TGTGCCTGGAATCCAGACAGGGGTGTCTACGAGCAGTACTTC.

J is TRBJ2-2 and V is TRBV25-1; 9 bases map to TRBD2. Trimming at V came to 3 bases and at J to 0 bases, leaving 8 bases not matched to a gene. The CDR3 contains 18 residues. In germline, CDR1 is MGHDK, CDR2 SYGVNS. This CDR3 reads CASSDRAGGPSNTGELFF. The DNA for the CDR3 is TGTGCCAGCAGTGATAGGGCGGGAGGGCCGTCGAACACCGGGGAGCTGTTTTTT.

The V gene is TRBV5-1, the J gene TRBJ2-7; 8 nucleotides line up with TRBD1. The V gene end was trimmed by 0 bases and the J gene end by 5 bases; junction bases not matched to a gene: 4. In germline, CDR1 is SGHRS, CDR2 YFSETQ. The CDR3 sequence is 14 residues long. CDR3 sequence: CASSLEPGGNEQYF. The CDR3 DNA is TGCGCCAGCAGCTTGGAGCCAGGGGGCAACGAGCAGTACTTC.

The rearrangement links TRBV13 to TRBJ1-3; D perhaps matches TRBD1 (6 bases). The CDR3 length is 14 residues. V gave up 8 bases and J gave up 8 bases, with 19 bases separating them. Germline CDR1 PRHDT, CDR2 FYEKMQ (reference sequence). Written as DNA, the CDR3 is TGTGCCAGCGCTTCCCAGGGGAGGGCGGACACCATATATTTT. Translating gives CASASQGRADTIYF. The full variable domain, its missing parts supplied by reference TRBV13 and TRBJ1-3, is AAGVIQSPRHLIKEKRETATLKCYPIPRHDTVYWYQQGPGQDPQFLISFYEKMQSDKGSIPDRFSAQQFSDYHSELNMSSLELGDSALYFCASASQGRADTIYFGEGSWLTVV.

This clone was seen a handful of times. The DNA for the CDR3 is TGTGCCAGCGGTAGCAGGCCCCAGCATTTT. This codes for CASGSRPQHF. This chain connects TRBV6-5 to TRBJ1-5; unclear D gene. From germline, CDR1 is MNHEY and CDR2 SVGAGI. V dropped 8 bases and J dropped 9 bases, with 8 bases sitting between them. This CDR3 comprises 10 residues.

V usage is TRBV19 and J usage is TRBJ2-6; D not resolved. The CDR3 is made up of 20 amino acids. The V end was cut by 5 bases, the J end by 1 base, with 24 bases between. Germline V gene data show CDR1 as LNHDA and CDR2 as SQIVND (reference sequence). The CDR3 DNA reads as TGTGCCAGTAGTCCCAGCGAGGCGTCACGTCGAGTGTCTGGGGCCAACGTCCTGACTTTC. This encodes CASSPSEASRRVSGANVLTF. Using reference TRBV19 and TRBJ2-6 for the parts outside the CDR3, the full variable domain is DGGITQSPKYLFRKEGQNVTLSCEQNLNHDAMYWYRQDPGQGLRLIYYSQIVNDFQKGDIAEGYSVSREKKESFPLTVTSAQKNPTAFYLCASSPSEASRRVSGANVLTFGAGSRLTVL.

This chain links TRBV5-6 with TRBJ1-2; weak D call: TRBD1 (6 bases). V shed 4 bases and J shed 8 bases, with 15 bases lying between them. The germline V gene has CDR1 SGHDT and CDR2 YYEEEE. This CDR3 has 13 residues. CDR3 nucleotide sequence: TGTGCCAGCAGCCAGTCGACAGGTGGGGGCTACACCTTC. Its translation: CASSQSTGGGYTF.

This sequence joins TRBV4-2 and TRBJ2-7, with D perhaps TRBD1 (6 bases). CDR1 and CDR2 (germline): LGHNA, YNFKEQ. The V end was cut by 1 base, the J end by 2 bases, with 9 bases between. CDR3 size: 14 residues. CDR3 DNA sequence: TGTGCCAGCAGCCAAGGGACAGCTACCTACGAGCAGTACTTC. As protein: CASSQGTATYEQYF.

CDR3 DNA sequence: TGTGCCAGCAGCTCGGTTGCGGATCAAGAGACCCAGTACTTC. It specifies CASSSVADQETQYF. The rearrangement joins TRBV13 to TRBJ2-5, with D unresolved. This CDR3 comprises 14 residues. Germline CDR1 and CDR2: PRHDT and FYEKMQ (reference sequence). V gave up 4 bases and J gave up 2 bases, with 11 bases separating them.

The rearrangement uses TRBV6-1 and TRBJ2-3, with 7 bases identical to TRBD1. The CDR3 has 14 residues. V trimming: 4 bases; J trimming: 4 bases; junction bases outside the gene matches: 5. Germline CDR1 reads MNHNS; CDR2 reads SASEGT. The CDR3: CASSGQGVADTQYF. For the CDR3, the DNA is TGTGCCAGCAGTGGTCAGGGGGTGGCAGATACGCAGTATTTT.

J is TRBJ1-2 and V is TRBV11-2, with D possibly TRBD1 on 6 matching bases. The germline V gene has CDR1 SGHAT and CDR2 FQNNGV. CDR3 length: 16 residues. The ends were cut back, 5 bases at V and 4 bases at J, with 20 bases in the middle. The CDR3 reads CASSRTADRRRYGYTF. The DNA for the CDR3 is TGTGCCAGCAGCAGAACTGCGGACAGACGCCGCTATGGCTACACCTTC.